Below are 23 T cell receptor beta chains sequenced from a single sample in a study of blood T cell repertoires in COVID-19. The assay was immunoSEQ multiplex PCR, and TCRdb's table has in-frame clones only and misses some. This table has roughly 190,000 clones, around 84% appearing once. The specimen was PBMCs or T cells enriched from blood (not recorded which). All receptors come from a woman aged 25 to 39 who had recovered from COVID-19.

The chain carries TRBV9 and TRBJ2-2; tentatively, D is TRBD2 (6 bases). V was shortened by 4 bases and J by 8 bases, with 15 bases between the two germline ends. Germline CDR1 reads SGDLS; CDR2 reads YYNGEE. The CDR3 runs to 14 residues. The CDR3 here is CASSSRLGAGELFF. The CDR3 nucleotides read TGTGCCAGCAGCTCCCGACTAGGAGCGGGGGAGCTGTTTTTT.

This clone was detected only once. V is TRBV5-1 and J is TRBJ2-1; 10 bases match TRBD2. Germline V gene data show CDR1 as SGHRS and CDR2 as YFSETQ. The J segment lost 7 bases and the V segment lost 3 bases, leaving 10 bases of the junction unmatched. This CDR3 is built from 16 residues. CDR3 amino acids: CASSSLLAGIGNEQFF. In DNA form, the CDR3 reads TGCGCCAGCAGCTCATTACTAGCGGGGATCGGAAATGAGCAGTTCTTC.

This clone has only one observation. V and J are TRBV2 and TRBJ1-6; 7 bases are a match to TRBD1. CDR3 length: 16 residues. V shed 7 bases, J shed 10 bases, and the junction held 16 bases outside the gene matches. Germline V gene lookup returns CDR1 SNHLY and CDR2 FYNNEI. CDR3 sequence (DNA): TGTGCCAGCAACAAGAATAGGGGGCTAGACAAATCACCCCTCCACTTT. Translation: CASNKNRGLDKSPLHF. The complete variable domain, with remaining parts taken from reference TRBV2 and TRBJ1-6, reads EPEVTQTPSHQVTQMGQEVILRCVPISNHLYFYWYRQILGQKVEFLVSFYNNEISEKSEIFDDQFSVERPDGSNFTLKIRSTKLEDSAMYFCASNKNRGLDKSPLHFGNGTRLTVT.

This clone was seen a handful of times. The rearrangement links TRBV7-8 to TRBJ1-6; the D gene is possibly TRBD1 (5 bases). The CDR3 has 15 amino acids. Trimming shortened V by 5 bases and J by 0 bases, and 8 bases separated the two germline ends. Germline-derived CDR1 and CDR2 are SGHVS and FQNEAQ. In nucleotides, the CDR3 is TGTGCCAGCAGCGTTGACAGCTCCTATAATTCACCCCTCCACTTT. It is translated as CASSVDSSYNSPLHF.

The chain uses TRBV27 and TRBJ1-2; 8 positions match TRBD1. Germline lookup yields CDR1 MNHEY and CDR2 SMNVEV (reference sequence). With 6 bases clipped from V and 8 bases from J, the junction kept 8 bases outside the gene matches. The CDR3 is 13 amino acids. Here the CDR3 reads CASRDRVDRGYTF. The CDR3 region has the DNA TGTGCCAGCAGGGACAGGGTCGATCGGGGCTACACCTTC.

This sequence joins TRBV11-2 and TRBJ2-7; 7 nucleotides line up with TRBD2. V shed 2 bases and J 6 bases; nucleotides not matched to a gene: 4. The CDR3 contains 13 residues. Germline V gene data show CDR1 as SGHAT and CDR2 as FQNNGV. In nucleotides, the CDR3 is TGTGCCAGCAGCTTACCGGGAGGCAGCGAGCAGTACTTC. Its translation: CASSLPGGSEQYF.

V is TRBV2 and J is TRBJ1-1; 7 bases are a match to TRBD1. This CDR3 spans 13 amino acids. Germline-derived CDR1 and CDR2 are SNHLY and FYNNEI. J gave up 5 bases and V 4 bases, and 4 bases lay outside the gene matches. CDR3 nucleotides: TGTGCCAGCAGTGCAGGGGGGCGGACTGAAGCTTTCTTT. Amino acid sequence: CASSAGGRTEAFF.

This sequence joins TRBV30 and TRBJ1-3, with TRBD1 matching over 7 bases. Germline loops: CDR1 GTSNPN, CDR2 SVGIG (reference sequence). This CDR3 is 14 amino acids long. V dropped 6 bases and J dropped 2; count of bases not matched to a gene: 7. CDR3 region: CACPAGGAGNTIYF. As DNA, the CDR3 is TGTGCCTGTCCCGCAGGGGGTGCTGGAAACACCATATATTTT.

This clone is a singleton in its sample. The genes are TRBV3-1 (or the pseudogene TRBV3-2) and TRBJ2-2; the D gene is possibly TRBD2 (6 bases). There are 16 residues in the CDR3. V dropped 3 bases and J dropped 7 bases, with 18 bases sitting between them. Germline assignment: CDR1 LGHDT and CDR2 YNNKEL (reference sequence). CDR3 nucleotides: TGTGCCAGCAGCCATTCGGGACTGAGGGTAGGCGGGGAGCTGTTTTTT. This gives the protein CASSHSGLRVGGELFF.

The chain employs TRBV11-3 and TRBJ2-5, with 8 nucleotides matching TRBD2. The CDR3 consists of 18 residues. Germline CDR1 reads SGHNT; CDR2 reads YENEEA. The V gene end was trimmed by 3 bases and the J gene end by 2 bases; junction bases not matched to a gene: 14. CDR3 loop: CASSFGSAGGGYQETQYF. For the CDR3, the DNA is TGTGCCAGCAGCTTCGGTTCGGCGGGAGGAGGTTATCAAGAGACCCAGTACTTC.

The rearrangement links TRBV14 to TRBJ2-5, with 8 bases identical to TRBD1. CDR1 is SGHDN and CDR2 is FVKESK in the germline V gene. CDR3 length: 14 residues. Trimming took 3 bases from V and 6 from J; bases not matched to a gene: 6. CDR3 protein: CASSHTGQGQTQYF. The CDR3 DNA follows: TGTGCCAGCAGCCACACCGGACAGGGCCAGACCCAGTACTTC.

The V call is TRBV15, the J call TRBJ2-1, with D hard to call. V shed 2 bases and J shed 8 bases, with 13 bases lying between them. This CDR3 has 14 amino acids. Germline V gene sequence: CDR1 LNHNV, CDR2 YYDKDF (reference sequence). The CDR3 sequence is CATSRPEESDEQFF. The CDR3 DNA reads as TGTGCCACCAGCAGACCTGAGGAGAGCGATGAGCAGTTCTTC. Supplemented by reference TRBV15 and TRBJ2-1, the full variable domain reads DAMVIQNPRYQVTQFGKPVTLSCSQTLNHNVMYWYQQKSSQAPKLLFHYYDKDFNNEADTPDNFQSRRPNTSFCFLDIRSPGLGDTAMYLCATSRPEESDEQFFGPGTRLTVL.

The rearrangement joins TRBV7-9 to TRBJ1-6; D ambiguous. The CDR3 loop spans 13 amino acids. Germline V lookup: CDR1 SEHNR, CDR2 FQNEAQ (reference sequence). V gave up 6 bases and J gave up 9 bases, with 12 bases separating them. The CDR3 spells CASRDLQVSPLHF. Here the CDR3 DNA reads TGTGCCAGCAGAGACCTTCAGGTTTCACCCCTCCACTTT.

This rearrangement joins TRBV19 to TRBJ1-2, with TRBD1 matching 8 bases. The CDR3 consists of 17 residues. The trim removed 1 base at V and 2 bases at J, leaving 9 bases unmatched. The V gene's germline CDR1 is LNHDA and CDR2 SQIVND (reference sequence). CDR3 sequence reads: CASSIVGQGSSNYGYTF. The CDR3 DNA sequence: TGTGCCAGTAGTATAGTAGGACAGGGATCCTCAAACTATGGCTACACCTTC.

This clone showed up just a few times. The chain links TRBV7-6 to TRBJ2-1, with TRBD2 as a possible D gene (5 bases). The V end was cut by 0 bases, the J end by 6 bases, with 15 bases between. Looked up from germline, CDR1 is SGHVS and CDR2 is FNYEAQ. The CDR3 sequence is 16 residues long. The CDR3 reads CASSLAVDSAGNEQFF. The CDR3, as DNA: TGTGCCAGCAGCTTAGCGGTGGACTCCGCGGGCAATGAGCAGTTCTTC.

V usage is TRBV28 and J usage is TRBJ2-5; D is unclear. Germline V gives CDR1 MDHEN, CDR2 SYDVKM. Trimming took off 2 bases at V and 4 bases at J, with 11 bases between the two ends. The CDR3 has 14 residues. CDR3 in DNA: TGTGCCAGCAGTTTAAATCCGTTCGGAGAGACCCAGTACTTC. Its translation is CASSLNPFGETQYF. The entire variable domain, with the rest obtained from reference TRBV28 and TRBJ2-5, is as follows: DVKVTQSSRYLVKRTGEKVFLECVQDMDHENMFWYRQDPGLGLRLIYFSYDVKMKEKGDIPEGYSVSREKKERFSLILESASTNQTSMYLCASSLNPFGETQYFGPGTRLLVL.

This sequence joins TRBV19 and TRBJ2-5; D gene uncertain. The germline V gene encodes CDR1 LNHDA and CDR2 SQIVND (reference sequence). The length of the CDR3 is 15 residues. The ends were cut back, 0 bases at V and 5 bases at J, with 13 bases in the middle. CDR3 sequence reads: CASSIDSGPRETQYF. DNA of the CDR3: TGTGCCAGTAGTATAGATTCAGGCCCTCGGGAGACCCAGTACTTC.

The chain is built from TRBV19 and TRBJ1-5; TRBD1 aligns across 8 bases. Germline-derived CDR1 and CDR2 are LNHDA and SQIVND (reference sequence). V lost 5 bases, J lost 4 bases, and 7 bases stayed unmatched. The length of the CDR3 is 15 residues. CDR3 in DNA: TGTGCCAGTAGTCCTACCCAGGGGGCGAATCAGCCCCAGCATTTT. Encoded protein: CASSPTQGANQPQHF.

The J gene is TRBJ2-1, the V gene TRBV3-1 (or the pseudogene TRBV3-2), with D maybe TRBD2 (5 bases). The germline gives CDR1 LGHDT, CDR2 YNNKEL (reference sequence). Trimming removed 4 bases at V and 4 bases at J, with 11 bases between. The CDR3 runs 14 residues. As DNA, the CDR3 is TGTGCCAGCAGCCCCCTTGCGGGTTACAATGAGCAGTTCTTC. Its translation is CASSPLAGYNEQFF.

The rearrangement joins TRBV14 to TRBJ1-1; D unresolved. The CDR3 is made up of 13 amino acids. CDR1 and CDR2 (germline): SGHDN, FVKESK. V was trimmed by 0 bases and J by 3 bases, leaving 5 bases between them. The CDR3 protein is CASSQDLYTEAFF. CDR3 bases: TGTGCCAGCAGCCAAGATCTGTACACTGAAGCTTTCTTT.

This clone occurred a few times. The rearrangement joins TRBV6-5 to TRBJ1-2, with TRBD1 identical over 12 bases. V lost 8 bases and J lost 7; bases outside the gene matches: 5. Germline V gene lookup returns CDR1 MNHEY and CDR2 SVGAGI. The CDR3 is 13 amino acids. The CDR3, as DNA: TGTGCCAGCGGGGGACAGGGGGCTTTTGGCTACACCTTC. This encodes CASGGQGAFGYTF.

The J gene is TRBJ1-5, the V gene TRBV4-2, with TRBD1 matching over 7 bases. The CDR3 is 15 amino acids. V was clipped by 0 bases and J by 6 bases; unmatched bases: 5. Germline V lookup: CDR1 LGHNA, CDR2 YNFKEQ. CDR3 nucleotides: TGTGCCAGCAGCCAAGAAGGAGGGGGCGGTCAGCCCCAGCATTTT. Residues: CASSQEGGGGQPQHF.

This chain connects TRBV11-3 to TRBJ1-2; unclear D gene. V gave up 1 base and J gave up 5 bases, with 5 bases separating them. This CDR3 spans 12 amino acids. The V gene's germline CDR1 is SGHNT and CDR2 YENEEA. The CDR3 here is CASSLGGYGYTF. In DNA form, the CDR3 reads TGTGCCAGCAGCTTAGGCGGGTATGGCTACACCTTC. Looking up the rest from reference TRBV11-3 and TRBJ1-2 gives the full variable domain: EAGVVQSPRYKIIEKKQPVAFWCNPISGHNTLYWYLQNLGQGPELLIRYENEEAVDDSQLPKDRFSAERLKGVDSTLKIQPAELGDSAVYLCASSLGGYGYTFGSGTRLTVV.